This entry lists 32 T cell receptor beta chains sequenced from one sample in a study of blood T cell repertoires in COVID-19 (dated by TCRdb to the early 2020s). The library was prepared using the immunoSEQ multiplex PCR assay. Entries here come from immuneACCESS through TCRdb and include only in-frame sequences with V and J called. Some clones fail to appear in such tables; in the studies checked, an unresolved V gene covers under half of the shortfall, and the cause of the remainder is unknown. The sample has about 280,000 clones on record, approximately 88% of them singletons. Roughly 2.2% of the sample comes from the top ten. Sequencing was carried out using peripheral blood. Every receptor here comes from a man aged 45 to 65 with acute or convalescent COVID-19.

The J gene is TRBJ2-5, the V gene TRBV19; D remains unclear. There are 14 residues in the CDR3. CDR1 is LNHDA, CDR2 SQIVND, per germline (reference sequence). Trimming cost V 5 bases and J 5 bases, with 15 bases left between them. CDR3 nucleotides: TGTGCCAGTAGTTCCAGTATCGGAGTGGAGACCCAGTACTTC. It translates to CASSSSIGVETQYF.

This clone was recorded a few times. The chain links TRBV5-4 to TRBJ2-7; the D is unclear. The ends were cut back, 4 bases at V and 0 bases at J, with 11 bases in the middle. Per the germline V gene, CDR1 is SGHNT and CDR2 is YYREEE (reference sequence). This CDR3 comprises 14 residues. The DNA for the CDR3 is TGTGCCAGCAGCACTAAGAGCAGCTCCTACGAGCAGTACTTC. This sequence encodes CASSTKSSSYEQYF.

The CDR3 DNA reads TGTGCCAGCAGCTCCGAACGGACAGGAGGTAACTATGGCTACACCTTC. It codes for CASSSERTGGNYGYTF. The rearrangement links TRBV7-9 to TRBJ1-2; 7 bases align to TRBD1. The germline gives CDR1 SEHNR, CDR2 FQNEAQ (reference sequence). The CDR3 runs 16 residues. Losses at the gene ends were 4 bases for V and 1 base for J; bases not matched to a gene: 9.

The DNA for the CDR3 is TGCGCCAGCAGCTTGGACAGAAGCGGGGAGCTGTTTTTT. Its protein is CASSLDRSGELFF. The J gene is TRBJ2-2, the V gene TRBV5-1; D gene unclear. The germline gives CDR1 SGHRS, CDR2 YFSETQ. CDR3 length: 13 residues. V lost 0 bases and J 7 bases, leaving 7 bases between the germline ends.

The chain couples TRBV11-2 to TRBJ2-7; no definite D call. This CDR3 region has 17 residues. The V end lost 2 bases, the J end lost 2 bases, and 19 bases lay between the germline ends. Germline CDR1 SGHAT, CDR2 FQNNGV. CDR3 DNA sequence: TGTGCCAGCAGCTTATACCCCTACTCTAGGTACACCTACGAGCAGTACTTC. Its protein product is CASSLYPYSRYTYEQYF. Using reference TRBV11-2 and TRBJ2-7 for the parts outside the CDR3, the full variable domain is EAGVAQSPRYKIIEKRQSVAFWCNPISGHATLYWYQQILGQGPKLLIQFQNNGVVDDSQLPKDRFSAERLKGVDSTLKIQPAKLEDSAVYLCASSLYPYSRYTYEQYFGPGTRLTVT.

Remarks on this clone: The sample contains more than one DNA sequence encoding this CDR3. The rearrangement uses TRBV15 and TRBJ1-1, with TRBD1 as a possible D gene (6 bases). The V gene lost 0 bases and the J gene lost 5 bases, with 10 bases spanning the gap. The CDR3 runs 14 residues. From germline, CDR1 is LNHNV and CDR2 YYDKDF (reference sequence). CDR3 residues: CATSRDLQGTEAFF. The CDR3 nucleotides are TGTGCCACCAGCAGAGACCTACAGGGAACTGAAGCTTTCTTT. Supplemented by reference TRBV15 and TRBJ1-1, the full variable domain reads DAMVIQNPRYQVTQFGKPVTLSCSQTLNHNVMYWYQQKSSQAPKLLFHYYDKDFNNEADTPDNFQSRRPNTSFCFLDIRSPGLGDTAMYLCATSRDLQGTEAFFGQGTRLTVV.

The J gene is TRBJ2-2, the V gene TRBV24-1; 7 bases line up with TRBD1. The germline CDR1 and CDR2 sequences are KGHDR and SFDVKD. J gave up 5 bases and V 4 bases, and 9 bases lay outside the gene matches. The CDR3 extends over 16 amino acids. The CDR3 here is CATSDRQGRWTGELFF. CDR3 in DNA: TGTGCCACCAGTGACCGACAGGGACGGTGGACCGGGGAGCTGTTTTTT.

The chain is built from TRBV2 and TRBJ1-5, with D unresolved. The V end was cut by 2 bases, the J end by 1 base, with 9 bases between. The CDR3 length is 15 residues. The germline V gene encodes CDR1 SNHLY and CDR2 FYNNEI. CDR3 protein: CASSEMAQSNQPQHF. CDR3 DNA sequence: TGTGCCAGCAGTGAAATGGCCCAGAGCAATCAGCCCCAGCATTTT. Based on the CDR3 plus reference TRBV2 and TRBJ1-5, the full variable domain is EPEVTQTPSHQVTQMGQEVILRCVPISNHLYFYWYRQILGQKVEFLVSFYNNEISEKSEIFDDQFSVERPDGSNFTLKIRSTKLEDSAMYFCASSEMAQSNQPQHFGDGTRLSIL.

The chain employs TRBV2 and TRBJ1-2, with D unresolved. CDR3 length equals 11 residues. V lost 7 bases and J lost 5, with 8 bases in between. CDR1 is SNHLY and CDR2 is FYNNEI in the germline V gene. CDR3 amino acids: CASTLLYGYTF. CDR3 DNA: TGTGCCAGCACCCTTCTATATGGCTACACCTTC.

The chain joins TRBV30 to TRBJ2-3, with D possibly TRBD2 on 6 matching bases. CDR3 size: 16 residues. The germline CDR1 and CDR2 sequences are GTSNPN and SVGIG (reference sequence). The V end lost 4 bases, the J end lost 0 bases, and 17 bases lay between the germline ends. This chain's CDR3 is CAWIPTGTASTDTQYF. In DNA, the CDR3 is TGTGCCTGGATCCCGACCGGGACTGCTAGCACAGATACGCAGTATTTT.

The chain has TRBV2 and TRBJ1-2, with TRBD1 matching over 8 bases. J was trimmed by 5 bases and V by 5 bases; bases with no gene match: 4. The CDR3 totals 13 residues. Per germline, CDR1 SNHLY and CDR2 FYNNEI. CDR3 residues: CASSPGQEYGYTF. In DNA, the CDR3 is TGTGCCAGCAGTCCGGGACAGGAGTATGGCTACACCTTC.

V usage is TRBV15 and J usage is TRBJ2-7; 8 bases are a match to TRBD2. Germline CDR1 LNHNV, CDR2 YYDKDF (reference sequence). Trimming cost V 3 bases and J 3 bases; bases outside gene matches: 4. CDR3 length: 14 amino acids. CDR3 amino acids: CATSSPGGGYEQYF. The CDR3 DNA sequence: TGTGCCACCAGCAGTCCCGGGGGGGGCTACGAGCAGTACTTC. Based on the CDR3 plus reference TRBV15 and TRBJ2-7, the full variable domain is DAMVIQNPRYQVTQFGKPVTLSCSQTLNHNVMYWYQQKSSQAPKLLFHYYDKDFNNEADTPDNFQSRRPNTSFCFLDIRSPGLGDTAMYLCATSSPGGGYEQYFGPGTRLTVT.

The chain couples TRBV9 to TRBJ2-7, with TRBD1 matching over 7 bases. This CDR3 has 16 residues. Germline CDR1 is SGDLS and CDR2 is YYNGEE. Trimming cost V 0 bases and J 2 bases; bases outside gene matches: 8. The CDR3 region is CASSVEGDSHTYEQYF. As DNA, the CDR3 is TGTGCCAGCAGCGTAGAAGGGGACAGTCACACCTACGAGCAGTACTTC.

The V gene is TRBV20-1, the J gene TRBJ1-2, with D perhaps TRBD1 (5 bases). The CDR3 extends over 11 amino acids. V was trimmed by 6 bases and J by 5 bases, leaving 10 bases between them. CDR1 and CDR2 (germline): DFQATT, SNEGSKA (reference sequence). CDR3 sequence: CSAKGWYGYTF. Written as DNA, the CDR3 is TGCAGTGCAAAGGGGTGGTATGGCTACACCTTC.

This clone was found a few times. Lacking the conserved final phenylalanine or tryptophan, this CDR3 likely reflects a read error. It is unclear where the CDR3 begins or ends on the DNA, so no DNA is shown, and the CDR3 is as TCRdb lists it. The V and J genes are TRBV7-2 and TRBJ1-6. The length of the CDR3 is 11 amino acids, counting both ends. Germline values: CDR1 SGHTA, CDR2 FQGNSA. CDR3 residues: CASSPGESTAG.

This chain links TRBV10-3 with TRBJ2-2; 11 bases map to TRBD2. The germline V gene has CDR1 ENHRY and CDR2 SYGVKD. The CDR3 length is 19 residues. V shed 4 bases and J 1 base; nucleotides not matched to a gene: 11. In DNA, the CDR3 is TGTGCCATCAGTGGAGTAGCGGGGGGGCACAGAAAGAACACCGGGGAGCTGTTTTTT. It yields the protein CAISGVAGGHRKNTGELFF.

The chain joins TRBV5-1 to TRBJ2-7, with 8 bases identical to TRBD1. Trimming cost V 2 bases and J 4 bases; bases outside gene matches: 14. CDR3 size: 17 residues. Germline CDR1 SGHRS, CDR2 YFSETQ. CDR3 sequence reads: CASSLTSGTGTGYEQYF. In nucleotides, the CDR3 is TGCGCCAGCAGCTTAACCTCCGGGACAGGCACAGGGTACGAGCAGTACTTC.

Only one count was recorded for this clone. CDR3 in amino acids: CASTPLAGNTGELFF. The CDR3 bases are TGTGCCAGCACCCCACTAGCGGGGAACACCGGGGAGCTGTTTTTT. This chain links TRBV6-5 with TRBJ2-2, with 9 bases that match TRBD2. The CDR3 contains 15 residues. Losses at the gene ends were 7 bases for V and 1 base for J; bases not matched to a gene: 4. Germline CDR1 and CDR2: MNHEY and SVGAGI.

V gene TRBV21-1 combines with J gene TRBJ1-5; whether TRBD1, the table's D call, matches the DNA was not checked. TRBV21-1 is described as a pseudogene. This CDR3 has 16 residues. CDR3 region: CASNRGGRYSNQPQHF. For the CDR3, the DNA is TGTGCCAGCAATCGAGGGGGCCGCTATAGCAATCAGCCCCAGCATTTT.

This clone was counted a few times. The chain has TRBV9 and TRBJ2-5; TRBD1 is a possible D gene (5 bases). V lost 3 bases, J lost 7 bases, and 13 bases lay in between. The CDR3 covers 13 residues. Germline assignment: CDR1 SGDLS and CDR2 YYNGEE. The CDR3, as DNA: TGTGCCAGCAGCGGCCCAGTGCAGGGGACCCAGTACTTC. Its protein product is CASSGPVQGTQYF.

This clone was counted once. The V and J genes are TRBV20-1 and TRBJ1-2, with D hard to call. The CDR3 has 10 residues. Trimming took 5 bases from V and 7 from J, leaving 8 bases between them. Germline-derived CDR1 and CDR2 are DFQATT and SNEGSKA (reference sequence). CDR3 sequence reads: CSAGEGGYTF. In DNA form, the CDR3 reads TGCAGTGCTGGCGAGGGTGGCTACACCTTC.

The chain has TRBV7-9 and TRBJ2-7; TRBD1 agrees at 9 bases. Germline assignment: CDR1 SEHNR and CDR2 FQNEAQ (reference sequence). The V and J ends lost 5 bases and 3 bases, in that order; junction bases with no gene match: 5. CDR3 length equals 14 residues. CDR3 amino acids: CASSAGQGHYEQYF. The DNA of the CDR3 is TGTGCCAGCAGCGCGGGACAGGGACACTACGAGCAGTACTTC.

The chain combines TRBV7-8 with TRBJ2-5; no firm D call. Germline CDR1 reads SGHVS; CDR2 reads FQNEAQ. The V end was cut by 6 bases, the J end by 5 bases, with 22 bases between. This CDR3 contains 16 residues. CDR3 DNA sequence: TGTGCCAGCAGACGTCCCGGCGTCGGAGTAACGGAGACCCAGTACTTC. Translation: CASRRPGVGVTETQYF.

The CDR3 here is CASRGSGVYNEQFF. In DNA form, the CDR3 reads TGTGCCAGCAGGGGGTCCGGGGTATACAATGAGCAGTTCTTC. V gene TRBV6-5 combines with J gene TRBJ2-1; possibly TRBD2 for D (5 bases). Per the germline V gene, CDR1 is MNHEY and CDR2 is SVGAGI. Between the trimmed V and J ends, which lost 6 bases and 4 bases, there was a span of 13 bases. The CDR3 consists of 14 residues.

J is TRBJ1-1 and V is TRBV6-5; TRBD1 might be the D (5 bases). In germline, CDR1 is MNHEY, CDR2 SVGAGI. Trimming shortened V by 7 bases and J by 1 base, and 16 bases separated the two germline ends. The CDR3 is 15 residues long. CDR3 in amino acids: CASTPIRGGNTEAFF. DNA of the CDR3: TGTGCCAGCACCCCGATCCGGGGGGGGAACACTGAAGCTTTCTTT.

V gene TRBV9 combines with J gene TRBJ2-5, with 13 bases fitting TRBD2. J was trimmed by 5 bases and V by 4 bases; bases with no gene match: 8. In germline, CDR1 is SGDLS, CDR2 YYNGEE. The CDR3 is 16 residues long. The chain's CDR3 is CASSSTSGGAGETQYF. The CDR3, as DNA: TGTGCCAGCAGCTCAACTAGCGGGGGGGCCGGGGAGACCCAGTACTTC.

The J gene is TRBJ2-1, the V gene TRBV18; tentatively, D is TRBD1 (5 bases). Germline lookup yields CDR1 KGHSH and CDR2 LQKENI. The CDR3 totals 15 residues. V dropped 0 bases and J dropped 6 bases, with 12 bases sitting between them. In nucleotides, the CDR3 is TGTGCCAGCTCACCACCGCAGGGCGAATCCAATGAGCAGTTCTTC. It translates to CASSPPQGESNEQFF.

The chain carries TRBV5-1 and TRBJ1-1; 7 positions match TRBD1. Germline CDR1 is SGHRS and CDR2 is YFSETQ. V shed 4 bases, J shed 7 bases, and the junction held 16 bases outside the gene matches. The CDR3 totals 16 residues. The CDR3 region is CASSREPGQTSGEAFF. CDR3 bases: TGCGCCAGCAGCCGCGAACCGGGACAGACGTCCGGTGAAGCTTTCTTT. Looking up the rest from reference TRBV5-1 and TRBJ1-1 gives the full variable domain: KAGVTQTPRYLIKTRGQQVTLSCSPISGHRSVSWYQQTPGQGLQFLFEYFSETQRNKGNFPGRFSGRQFSNSRSEMNVSTLELGDSALYLCASSREPGQTSGEAFFGQGTRLTVV.

V is TRBV29-1 and J is TRBJ1-1; D call uncertain. This CDR3 has 12 amino acids. From germline, CDR1 is SQVTM and CDR2 ANQGSEA. Trimming cost V 4 bases and J 4 bases, with 10 bases left between them. The CDR3 DNA sequence: TGCAGCGTTGCCCCCTCGGGCACTGAAGCTTTCTTT. It translates to CSVAPSGTEAFF. Drawing the rest from reference TRBV29-1 and TRBJ1-1, the complete variable domain is SAVISQKPSRDICQRGTSLTIQCQVDSQVTMMFWYRQQPGQSLTLIATANQGSEATYESGFVIDKFPISRPNLTFSTLTVSNMSPEDSSIYLCSVAPSGTEAFFGQGTRLTVV.

As DNA, the CDR3 is TGTGCCAGCCAAAGACAGAACACTGAAGCTTTCTTT. Its translation: CASQRQNTEAFF. This chain joins TRBV18 and TRBJ1-1; D remains unclear. The germline V gene encodes CDR1 KGHSH and CDR2 LQKENI. This CDR3 has 12 residues. The V and J ends lost 8 bases and 1 base respectively, with 8 bases between them.

The rearrangement uses TRBV6-5 and TRBJ2-3, with TRBD2 matching 7 bases. Germline V CDR1 and CDR2: MNHEY, SVGAGI. V was clipped by 8 bases and J by 2 bases; unmatched bases: 7. CDR3 length: 14 amino acids. The CDR3 region is CASRLTSFTDTQYF. The CDR3 region has the DNA TGTGCCAGCCGACTGACTAGCTTCACAGATACGCAGTATTTT.

The chain uses TRBV30 and TRBJ2-5, with D possibly matching TRBD1 (5 bases). The CDR3 is 12 residues long. The germline gives CDR1 GTSNPN, CDR2 SVGIG (reference sequence). With 0 bases removed from V and 3 bases from J, the gap between germline ends came to 5 bases. The CDR3 sequence is CAWSVGEETQYF. As DNA, the CDR3 is TGTGCCTGGAGTGTAGGGGAAGAGACCCAGTACTTC.